This T cell receptor (beta chain) was sequenced for a study of human T cells and chemical hapten exposure. Study information: The study patch tested 0.01% DPC on the upper back and read results at 6 days. Study results and caveats: As patch test score rose, PT1 expanded TCR counts tended to rise as well.

Each CDR3 protein is one row after TCRdb ran MiXCR on the RACE reads. The sample lists more than 65,000 distinct CDR3 sequences; 10% were seen once. Trimming pared 8 bases from V and 2 bases from J, leaving 16 bases between. CDR3 length equals 14 residues. CDR1 LGHDT and CDR2 YNNKEL come from the germline V gene (reference sequence). This clonotype was found a few times. The antigen remains undetermined. Noted time point: patch test 1, 2 weeks after DPC sensitization. Treatment indicated: therapeutic diphenylcyclopropenone sensitization with weekly scalp DPC. The sequence derives from a woman between 50 and 59 years old with alopecia areata. Some clones in this sample may be carry-over from other donors' samples. The V gene is TRBV3-1, the J gene TRBJ2-7; no clear D. The sequences come from whole blood, collected in connection with sensitization to the hapten diphenylcyclopropenone (DPC). This CDR3 reads CASAPLGGPYEQYF. The CDR3 DNA reads TGTGCCAGCGCCCCTCTGGGCGGCCCCTACGAGCAGTACTTC.